This T cell receptor (beta chain) stems from a study of cytomegalovirus exposure and HLA in healthy donors. Comments on this clone: Its matching antigen is unknown.

With 60 Vbeta and 13 Jbeta primers, the PCR was carried out. Assay used: immunoSEQ multiplex PCR; TCRdb lists only in-frame clones, some missing. The data contain 200,000 or so clones, about four fifths of them seen just once; the ten biggest clones take up 5% to 6%. The junction had 8 bases not matched to a gene; V was cut back by 5 bases and J by 6 bases. CDR1 and CDR2 (germline): SNHLY, FYNNEI. CDR3 size: 17 residues. The study, taken as a whole, reports: Researchers reported in a later analysis that common viral pathogens appeared linked to several top clusters. Among the sequence variants, a highly shared cluster was likely an artifact of sequencing.

J is TRBJ2-3 and V is TRBV2; 16 nucleotides match TRBD2. Sequenced material: PBMCs. This TCR derives from a woman in her twenties or thirties in good health and CMV-seropositive. In DNA, the CDR3 is TGTGCCAGCAGTCCTGGGACTAGCGGGAGGGCCAGGGATACGCAGTATTTT. Its protein product is CASSPGTSGRARDTQYF.